The TCR beta chain described here comes from a study of shared clonotypes between healthy human individuals. Study information: Each donor's CD4 naive and CD4 memory cells filled three plates apiece, CD8 naive two, and CD8 memory one. Points from the study as a whole: Naive CD4 clonotypes overlapped across a handful of donors at around 5%. Generation probabilities of non-shared clonotypes were lower (relative to those shared by all four donors).

Trimming at V came to 5 bases and at J to 2 bases, leaving 5 bases not matched to a gene. This CDR3 has 15 residues. CDR1 SGHRS and CDR2 YFSETQ come from the germline V gene. The deep-level immunoSEQ assay was used. Data came from immunoSEQ multiplex PCR; TCRdb stores just in-frame clones and leaves some out. Counted here are under 1 million clones, 92% occurring once; the ten biggest clones make up around 24%. CD45RO-negative CD8 cells positively selected for CCR7 made up the naive population, which excluded terminally differentiated effector memory CD45RA+ cells. Points on this clone: The antigen remains unidentified.

The J gene is TRBJ2-5, the V gene TRBV5-1, with TRBD2 matching over 11 bases. Sequencing used naive CD8+ T cells sorted from blood. The sequence was obtained from a man younger than 45 in good health. CDR3: CASSYSGRGQETQYF. The CDR3 nucleotides read TGCGCCAGCAGTTATAGCGGGAGGGGGCAAGAGACCCAGTACTTC. Full variable domain (rest looked up from reference TRBV5-1 and TRBJ2-5): KAGVTQTPRYLIKTRGQQVTLSCSPISGHRSVSWYQQTPGQGLQFLFEYFSETQRNKGNFPGRFSGRQFSNSRSEMNVSTLELGDSALYLCASSYSGRGQETQYFGPGTRLLVL.